Below, one TCR beta chain is given with its context. Its specificity is not known. Germline-derived CDR1 and CDR2 are MDHEN and SYDVKM. This CDR3 comprises 17 residues. Deletions cut 1 base from V and 6 bases from J, with 16 bases between. This sample was included in a study of blood T cells in healthy people across ages. General study findings and limits: Observed TCR beta diversity per million T cells went down as age went up. This fall followed a roughly linear course with age.

Combining a sample-barcoded 5' primer with a J-beta primer mix, a second PCR ran for roughly 6 to 12 cycles. Every molecule of cDNA carried a tag from a template-switch adaptor with 12 random nucleotides. One entry per CDR3 protein results from TCRdb running MiXCR on the 5' RACE reads. The sample shows about 760,000 distinct CDR3 sequences, approximately 25% of them seen only once. These data were also reused for a study on T cells of mothers and their children. That paper adds: Sequencing got over 9.5 million TCR beta CDR3 reads from each mother and roughly 3 million from each child. Related mother-child pairs shared marginally more repertoire than unrelated pairs, though not significantly.

The clonotype comes from a boy between 10 and 17 years old in good health. Sequenced input: blood. The chain carries TRBV28 and TRBJ1-6, with D maybe TRBD1 (6 bases). The CDR3 DNA reads as TGTGCCAGCAGTTTATTCGGACAGCGGGCCTCTAATTCACCCCTCCACTTT. Its translation: CASSLFGQRASNSPLHF.